These 13 T cell receptor beta chains were sequenced from one sample in a study of radiotherapy plus CTLA-4 blockade in lung cancer. Assay used: immunoSEQ multiplex PCR; TCRdb lists only in-frame clones, some missing. This sample has 45,000 or so clones, with roughly 73% found just once. This sample comprised peripheral blood, obtained from a patient treated with radiotherapy plus ipilimumab. These receptors originate from a human donor with non-small cell lung cancer who had a complete response to radiotherapy plus ipilimumab.

V is TRBV5-4 and J is TRBJ2-2, with 11 bases that match TRBD2. The germline V gene encodes CDR1 SGHNT and CDR2 YYREEE (reference sequence). The CDR3 loop spans 16 amino acids. V was clipped by 4 bases and J by 0 bases; unmatched bases: 2. The CDR3 sequence is CASSAGLAANTGELFF. CDR3 nucleotides: TGTGCCAGCAGCGCGGGACTAGCGGCGAACACCGGGGAGCTGTTTTTT.

This clone occurred a few times. The sample holds other DNA sequences that translate to the same CDR3. The chain employs TRBV6-1 and TRBJ1-5; D perhaps matches TRBD1 (5 bases). V was trimmed by 3 bases and J by 3 bases, leaving 15 bases between them. The germline gives CDR1 MNHNS, CDR2 SASEGT. The CDR3 is 16 amino acids. The CDR3 DNA reads as TGTGCCAGCAGTGACTTGGGGGGGACCTCCAATCAGCCCCAGCATTTT. It encodes CASSDLGGTSNQPQHF.

This clone has just one count. The chain links TRBV11-2 to TRBJ1-1, with no clear D. Trimming left V 4 bases short and J 5 bases short, with 11 bases between. Germline-derived CDR1 and CDR2 are SGHAT and FQNNGV. This CDR3 is built from 13 residues. In DNA form, the CDR3 reads TGTGCCAGCAGCTCTACAACCGGGACTGAAGCTTTCTTT. As protein: CASSSTTGTEAFF.

The chain links TRBV5-1 to TRBJ1-4; D unresolved. This CDR3 has 13 residues. V was cut by 3 bases and J by 6 bases, with 9 bases left in between. Germline V gives CDR1 SGHRS, CDR2 YFSETQ. This chain's CDR3 is CASSSREDEKLFF. CDR3 nucleotides: TGCGCCAGCAGCTCAAGGGAGGATGAAAAACTGTTTTTT.

The chain joins TRBV5-1 to TRBJ1-5; D might be TRBD1 (5 bases). In germline, CDR1 is SGHRS, CDR2 YFSETQ. V lost 2 bases and J lost 3, with 15 bases in between. The CDR3 contains 16 residues. DNA of the CDR3: TGCGCCAGCAGCTTCTATCCGGGACTGAACAATCAGCCCCAGCATTTT. Protein: CASSFYPGLNNQPQHF.

The V gene is TRBV19, the J gene TRBJ1-4; TRBD1 is a possible D gene (5 bases). The CDR3 consists of 16 residues. Germline-derived CDR1 and CDR2 are LNHDA and SQIVND (reference sequence). Deletions cut 4 bases from V and 7 bases from J, with 19 bases between. Here the CDR3 DNA reads TGTGCCAGTAGTAATCCCACGGGCAGGGTCGGTGAAAAACTGTTTTTT. This sequence encodes CASSNPTGRVGEKLFF.

The chain has TRBV27 and TRBJ2-3, with TRBD2 matching over 9 bases. J gave up 0 bases and V 1 base, and 8 bases lay outside the gene matches. The CDR3 spans 18 residues. Germline values: CDR1 MNHEY, CDR2 SMNVEV (reference sequence). The CDR3 DNA follows: TGTGCCAGCAGTTTATTCGTAGCGGGGGTTCCTAGCACAGATACGCAGTATTTT. Residues: CASSLFVAGVPSTDTQYF.

Here the CDR3 DNA reads TGTGCCAGTAGTACTCGAGCGGGAGGGGGCAATGAGCAGTTCTTC. It codes for CASSTRAGGGNEQFF. This chain connects TRBV19 to TRBJ2-1; the match to TRBD2 covers 10 bases. J lost 6 bases, V lost 4 bases, and 6 bases had no gene match. In germline, CDR1 is LNHDA, CDR2 SQIVND (reference sequence). This CDR3 has 15 residues.

Of note for this clone: The sample contains more than one DNA sequence encoding this CDR3. The chain is built from TRBV6-5 and TRBJ2-7; 7 bases fit TRBD1. CDR3 length: 13 residues. CDR1 and CDR2 (germline): MNHEY, SVGAGI. After removal of 5 bases from V and 2 bases from J, the junction contained 3 bases not matched to a gene. The CDR3 protein is CASSRTGAYEQYF. DNA of the CDR3: TGTGCCAGCAGTAGGACAGGCGCCTACGAGCAGTACTTC.

This chain links TRBV19 with TRBJ2-3; TRBD2 agrees at 11 bases. CDR1 and CDR2 from the germline V gene are LNHDA and SQIVND (reference sequence). CDR3 length: 17 residues. V trimming: 10 bases; J trimming: 2 bases; junction bases outside the gene matches: 14. The CDR3 bases are TGTGCCACTGGGCTTTTCCTAGCGGGAGGTTCCACAGATACGCAGTATTTT. Translated, it gives CATGLFLAGGSTDTQYF.

V is TRBV6-5 and J is TRBJ2-3; possibly TRBD1 for D (6 bases). The CDR3 consists of 14 residues. CDR1 is MNHEY and CDR2 is SVGAGI in the germline V gene. V was clipped by 5 bases and J by 1 base, with 10 bases between them. The CDR3 nucleotides are TGTGCCAGCAGTGCAGGGGTTGGCACAGATACGCAGTATTTT. Residues: CASSAGVGTDTQYF.

The table lists this clone with a count of one. The chain has TRBV28 and TRBJ1-2; D may be TRBD1 (5 bases). The germline V gene encodes CDR1 MDHEN and CDR2 SYDVKM. The CDR3 runs to 20 residues. Trimming cost V 2 bases and J 0 bases, with 25 bases left between them. The CDR3 nucleotides are TGTGCCAGCAGTTTAGCGGCGGGGCAGGTTTGGAACCCCTCTAACTATGGCTACACCTTC. Its protein product is CASSLAAGQVWNPSNYGYTF.

This clone was found a few times. The genes are TRBV4-1 and TRBJ1-1; 7 nucleotides line up with TRBD1. CDR1 and CDR2 (germline): MGHRA, YSYEKL. This CDR3 has 14 residues. V lost 5 bases, J lost 1 base, and 4 bases stayed unmatched. CDR3 nucleotides: TGCGCCAGCAGCGGGGGACAGAGGAACACTGAAGCTTTCTTT. It translates to CASSGGQRNTEAFF.